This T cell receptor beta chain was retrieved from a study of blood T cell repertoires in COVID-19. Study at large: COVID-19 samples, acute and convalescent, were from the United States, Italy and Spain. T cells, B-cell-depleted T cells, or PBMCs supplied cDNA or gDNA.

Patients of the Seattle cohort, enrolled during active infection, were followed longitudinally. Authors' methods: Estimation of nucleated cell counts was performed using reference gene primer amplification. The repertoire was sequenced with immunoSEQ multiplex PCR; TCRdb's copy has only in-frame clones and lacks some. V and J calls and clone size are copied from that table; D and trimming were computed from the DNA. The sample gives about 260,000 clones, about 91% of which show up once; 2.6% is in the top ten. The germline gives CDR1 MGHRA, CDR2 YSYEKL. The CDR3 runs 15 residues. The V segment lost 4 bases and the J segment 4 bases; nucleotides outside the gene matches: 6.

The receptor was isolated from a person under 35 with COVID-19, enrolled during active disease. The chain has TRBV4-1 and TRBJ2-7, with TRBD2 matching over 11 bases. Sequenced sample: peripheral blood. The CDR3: CASSPLAGGEYEQYF. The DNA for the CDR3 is TGCGCCAGCAGCCCCCTAGCGGGGGGCGAATACGAGCAGTACTTC.